Listed here are 12 T cell receptor beta chains from one sample, sequenced in a study of CD8 T cells in Susac syndrome. After extraction with the RNeasy kit, roughly 0.5 to 1 ug of the RNA was reverse transcribed using random hexamers. MiXCR, run by TCRdb on the immunoSEQ multiplex PCR reads, gives a single entry per CDR3 protein. The sample yields some 77,000 distinct CDR3 sequences, 93% seen once. Sequencing was carried out using CD4+ T cells from PBMCs. These receptor sequences come from a human donor with Susac syndrome.

The chain links TRBV9 to TRBJ2-7; 8 bases fit TRBD1. The trim removed 0 bases at V and 3 bases at J, leaving 8 bases unmatched. The germline V gene encodes CDR1 SGDLS and CDR2 YYNGEE. This CDR3 contains 16 residues. The CDR3 region is CASSVGTGWDNYEQYF. CDR3 in DNA: TGTGCCAGCAGCGTAGGGACAGGGTGGGACAACTACGAGCAGTACTTC. Complete variable domain (other parts from reference TRBV9 and TRBJ2-7): DSGVTQTPKHLITATGQRVTLRCSPRSGDLSVYWYQQSLDQGLQFLIQYYNGEERAKGNILERFSAQQFPDLHSELNLSSLELGDSALYFCASSVGTGWDNYEQYFGPGTRLTVT.

This clonotype appeared once. The V gene is TRBV28, the J gene TRBJ1-2; D call uncertain. Germline V CDR1 and CDR2: MDHEN, SYDVKM. The CDR3 sequence is 13 residues long. V dropped 4 bases and J dropped 8 bases, with 14 bases sitting between them. The CDR3 reads CASSSLGTKGYTF. The DNA of the CDR3 is TGTGCCAGCAGTTCCTTGGGTACTAAGGGCTACACCTTC.

V usage is TRBV6-5 and J usage is TRBJ2-3; 15 bases match TRBD2. Germline lookup yields CDR1 MNHEY and CDR2 SVGAGI. The ends lost 7 bases at V and 10 bases at J; junction bases unmatched: 9. This CDR3 is 15 amino acids long. This CDR3 is CASTQGLAGGMAQYF. In DNA, the CDR3 is TGTGCCAGCACCCAGGGACTAGCGGGGGGTATGGCGCAGTATTTT.

V and J are TRBV4-1 and TRBJ2-1; a possible D gene is TRBD1 (6 bases). The CDR3 is made up of 15 amino acids. Germline-derived CDR1 and CDR2 are MGHRA and YSYEKL. The ends were cut back, 0 bases at V and 5 bases at J, with 11 bases in the middle. CDR3 loop: CASSQEPGDHNEQFF. CDR3 DNA: TGCGCCAGCAGCCAAGAACCAGGGGATCACAATGAGCAGTTCTTC.

The chain couples TRBV5-4 to TRBJ2-2, with D unclear. Trimming left V 1 base short and J 4 bases short, with 11 bases between. The CDR3 is 15 amino acids. CDR1 is SGHNT, CDR2 YYREEE, per germline (reference sequence). CDR3 amino acids: CASSLWAWGTGELFF. The CDR3 nucleotides read TGTGCCAGCAGCTTGTGGGCCTGGGGCACCGGGGAGCTGTTTTTT.

V is TRBV5-1 and J is TRBJ1-4, with 7 nucleotides matching TRBD1. Germline CDR1 reads SGHRS; CDR2 reads YFSETQ. V was clipped by 0 bases and J by 2 bases; unmatched bases: 4. This CDR3 is 16 amino acids long. The CDR3 DNA reads TGCGCCAGCAGCTTGGGACAGGGCTCTACTAATGAAAAACTGTTTTTT. Protein: CASSLGQGSTNEKLFF.

The V call is TRBV6-1, the J call TRBJ2-2; 9 bases agree with TRBD1. V was clipped by 7 bases and J by 6 bases; unmatched bases: 12. CDR1 MNHNS and CDR2 SASEGT come from the germline V gene. The CDR3 loop spans 16 amino acids. CDR3 sequence reads: CASISGGTGPAGELFF. CDR3 coding DNA: TGTGCCAGCATAAGCGGCGGGACAGGGCCCGCCGGGGAGCTGTTTTTT.

This chain links TRBV6-5 with TRBJ2-1; the D is unclear. V was shortened by 6 bases and J by 7 bases, with 7 bases between the two germline ends. Germline CDR1 and CDR2: MNHEY and SVGAGI. The CDR3 has 11 amino acids. CDR3 in DNA: TGTGCCAGCAGACGGTATAATGAGCAGTTCTTC. Translation: CASRRYNEQFF.

This chain links TRBV11-2 with TRBJ1-2; D gene uncertain. Trimming stripped 3 bases from V and 2 bases from J, with 13 bases between. The germline V gene has CDR1 SGHAT and CDR2 FQNNGV. This CDR3 spans 15 amino acids. Written as DNA, the CDR3 is TGTGCCAGCAGCTTTACGGCCGGGGTAAACTATGGCTACACCTTC. Its translation is CASSFTAGVNYGYTF.

The chain combines TRBV13 with TRBJ2-7; 10 bases fit TRBD1. The CDR3 is 15 amino acids. Germline CDR1 reads PRHDT; CDR2 reads FYEKMQ (reference sequence). V lost 0 bases and J lost 6; bases outside the gene matches: 5. DNA for the CDR3: TGTGCCAGCAGCTTAGGATGGGACAGGGGATCCGAGCAGTACTTC. Protein product: CASSLGWDRGSEQYF. The whole variable domain, filled in from reference TRBV13 and TRBJ2-7, reads AAGVIQSPRHLIKEKRETATLKCYPIPRHDTVYWYQQGPGQDPQFLISFYEKMQSDKGSIPDRFSAQQFSDYHSELNMSSLELGDSALYFCASSLGWDRGSEQYFGPGTRLTVT.

The chain joins TRBV7-2 to TRBJ1-6, with TRBD1 matching over 8 bases. CDR1 and CDR2 from the germline V gene are SGHTA and FQGNSA. J lost 10 bases, V lost 0 bases, and 11 bases had no gene match. The CDR3 totals 17 residues. The CDR3 nucleotides read TGTGCCAGCAGCTTAGCGCCCTCAGGGGGCTCAGGATCACCCCTCCACTTT. Its translation: CASSLAPSGGSGSPLHF.

The chain combines TRBV7-2 with TRBJ1-1; perhaps TRBD1 as D (6 bases). CDR1 and CDR2 from the germline V gene are SGHTA and FQGNSA. Trimming shortened V by 10 bases and J by 0 bases, and 12 bases separated the two germline ends. CDR3 size: 13 residues. DNA of the CDR3: TGTGCCACCGGGGGCGGGGTGAACACTGAAGCTTTCTTT. It is translated as CATGGGVNTEAFF.